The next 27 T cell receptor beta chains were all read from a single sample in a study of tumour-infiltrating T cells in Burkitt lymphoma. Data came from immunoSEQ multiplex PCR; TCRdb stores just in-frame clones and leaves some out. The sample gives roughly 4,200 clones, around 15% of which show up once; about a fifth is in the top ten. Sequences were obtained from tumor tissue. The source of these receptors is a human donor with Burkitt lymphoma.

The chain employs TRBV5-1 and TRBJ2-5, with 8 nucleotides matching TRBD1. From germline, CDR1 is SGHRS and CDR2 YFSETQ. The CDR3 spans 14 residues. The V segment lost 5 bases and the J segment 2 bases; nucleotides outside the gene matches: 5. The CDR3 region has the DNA TGCGCCAGCAGTCCGACAGGGGTTCAAGAGACCCAGTACTTC. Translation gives CASSPTGVQETQYF.

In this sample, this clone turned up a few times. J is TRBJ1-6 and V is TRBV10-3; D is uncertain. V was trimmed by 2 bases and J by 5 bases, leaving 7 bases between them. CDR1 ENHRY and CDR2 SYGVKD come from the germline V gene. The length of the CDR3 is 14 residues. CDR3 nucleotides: TGTGCCATCAGTGAGAGTTGGGATAATTCACCCCTCCACTTT. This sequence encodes CAISESWDNSPLHF.

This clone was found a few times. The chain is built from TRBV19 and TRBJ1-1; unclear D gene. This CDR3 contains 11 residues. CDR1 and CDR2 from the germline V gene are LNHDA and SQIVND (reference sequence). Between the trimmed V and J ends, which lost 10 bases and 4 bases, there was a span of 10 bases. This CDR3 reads CATRLGTEAFF. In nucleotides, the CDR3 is TGTGCCACCCGCCTTGGCACTGAAGCTTTCTTT.

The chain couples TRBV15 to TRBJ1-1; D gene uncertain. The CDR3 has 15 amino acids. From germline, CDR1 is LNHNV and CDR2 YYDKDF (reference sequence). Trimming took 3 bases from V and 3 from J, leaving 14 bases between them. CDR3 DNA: TGTGCCACCAGCAGCCGGAAAAGGTTAGACACTGAAGCTTTCTTT. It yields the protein CATSSRKRLDTEAFF.

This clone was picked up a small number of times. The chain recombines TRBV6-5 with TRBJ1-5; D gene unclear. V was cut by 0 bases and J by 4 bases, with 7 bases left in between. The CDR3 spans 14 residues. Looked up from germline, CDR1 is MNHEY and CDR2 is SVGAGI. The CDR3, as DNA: TGTGCCAGCAGTTACTCGGGCGGGAATCAGCCCCAGCATTTT. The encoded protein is CASSYSGGNQPQHF.

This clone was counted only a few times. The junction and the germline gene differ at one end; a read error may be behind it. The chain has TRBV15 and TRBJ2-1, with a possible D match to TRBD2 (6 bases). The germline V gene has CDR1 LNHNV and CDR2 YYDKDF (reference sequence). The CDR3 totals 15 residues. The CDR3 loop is CTTSRELATYNEQFF. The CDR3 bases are TGTACCACCAGCAGAGAGCTAGCGACCTACAATGAGCAATTCTTC.

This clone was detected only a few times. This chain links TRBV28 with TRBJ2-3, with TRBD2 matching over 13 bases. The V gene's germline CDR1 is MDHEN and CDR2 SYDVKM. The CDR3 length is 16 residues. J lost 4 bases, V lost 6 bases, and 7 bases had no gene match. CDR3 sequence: CASSLVLAGGADTQYF. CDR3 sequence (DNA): TGTGCCAGCAGCTTGGTACTAGCGGGAGGGGCAGATACGCAGTATTTT.

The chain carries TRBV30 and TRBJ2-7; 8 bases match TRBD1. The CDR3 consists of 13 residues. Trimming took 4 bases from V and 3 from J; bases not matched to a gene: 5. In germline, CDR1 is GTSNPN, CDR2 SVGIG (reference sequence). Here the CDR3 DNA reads TGTGCCTGGACCTGGACAGGGAGCTACGAGCAGTACTTC. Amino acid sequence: CAWTWTGSYEQYF.

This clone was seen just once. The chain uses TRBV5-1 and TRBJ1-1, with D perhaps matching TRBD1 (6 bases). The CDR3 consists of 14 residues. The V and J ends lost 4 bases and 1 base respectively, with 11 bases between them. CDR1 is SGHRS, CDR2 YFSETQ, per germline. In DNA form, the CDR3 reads TGCGCCAGCAGCATCGGGACACCGAACACTGAAGCTTTCTTT. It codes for CASSIGTPNTEAFF.

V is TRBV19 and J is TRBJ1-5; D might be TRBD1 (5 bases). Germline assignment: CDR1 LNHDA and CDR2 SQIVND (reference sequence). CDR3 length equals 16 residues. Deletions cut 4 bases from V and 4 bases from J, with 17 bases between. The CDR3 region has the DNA TGTGCCAGTAGTAATTCTTGGGGCAGGATGAATCAGCCCCAGCATTTT. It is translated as CASSNSWGRMNQPQHF.

As DNA, the CDR3 is TGTGCCAGCAGCTTGGTGGTGACTAGAAACCCTCCTTTTAGGTACGAGCAGTACTTC. This sequence encodes CASSLVVTRNPPFRYEQYF. The V call is TRBV5-6, the J call TRBJ2-7; tentative D call: TRBD2 (6 bases). The CDR3 length is 19 residues. The germline V gene has CDR1 SGHDT and CDR2 YYEEEE. Trimming left V 0 bases short and J 4 bases short, with 26 bases between.

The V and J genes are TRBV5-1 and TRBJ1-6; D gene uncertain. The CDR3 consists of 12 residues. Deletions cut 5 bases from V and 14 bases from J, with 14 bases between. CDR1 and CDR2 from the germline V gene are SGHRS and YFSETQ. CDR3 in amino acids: CASSVQDASLHF. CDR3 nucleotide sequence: TGCGCCAGCAGTGTTCAGGATGCTTCCCTCCACTTT. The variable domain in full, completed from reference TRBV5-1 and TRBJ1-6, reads KAGVTQTPRYLIKTRGQQVTLSCSPISGHRSVSWYQQTPGQGLQFLFEYFSETQRNKGNFPGRFSGRQFSNSRSEMNVSTLELGDSALYLCASSVQDASLHFGNGTRLTVT.

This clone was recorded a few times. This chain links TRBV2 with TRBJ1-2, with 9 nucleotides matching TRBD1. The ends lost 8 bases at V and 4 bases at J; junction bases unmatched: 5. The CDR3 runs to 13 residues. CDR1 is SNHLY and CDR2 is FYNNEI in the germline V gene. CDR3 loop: CASLGQGVYGYTF. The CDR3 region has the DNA TGTGCCAGCCTGGGACAGGGAGTCTATGGCTACACCTTC. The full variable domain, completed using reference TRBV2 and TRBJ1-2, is EPEVTQTPSHQVTQMGQEVILRCVPISNHLYFYWYRQILGQKVEFLVSFYNNEISEKSEIFDDQFSVERPDGSNFTLKIRSTKLEDSAMYFCASLGQGVYGYTFGSGTRLTVV.

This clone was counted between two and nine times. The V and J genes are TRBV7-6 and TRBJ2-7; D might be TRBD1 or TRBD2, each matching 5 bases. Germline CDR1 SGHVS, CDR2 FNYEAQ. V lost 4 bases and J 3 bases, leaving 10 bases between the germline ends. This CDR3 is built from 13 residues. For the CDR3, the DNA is TGTGCCAGCAGCTGGGACCTGAACTACGAGCAGTACTTC. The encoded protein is CASSWDLNYEQYF.

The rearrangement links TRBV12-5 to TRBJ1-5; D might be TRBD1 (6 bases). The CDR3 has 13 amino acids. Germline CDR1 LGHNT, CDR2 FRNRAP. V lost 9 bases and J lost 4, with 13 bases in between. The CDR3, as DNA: TGTGCTAGCTCAGACAGGACGAATCAGCCCCAGCATTTT. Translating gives CASSDRTNQPQHF.

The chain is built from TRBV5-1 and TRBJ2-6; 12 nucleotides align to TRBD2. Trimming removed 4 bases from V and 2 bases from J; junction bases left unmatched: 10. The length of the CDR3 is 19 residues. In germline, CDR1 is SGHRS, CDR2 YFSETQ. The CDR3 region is CASSRIASGGAAGANVLTF. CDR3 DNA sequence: TGCGCCAGCAGCCGGATTGCTAGCGGGGGGGCCGCTGGGGCCAACGTCCTGACTTTC.

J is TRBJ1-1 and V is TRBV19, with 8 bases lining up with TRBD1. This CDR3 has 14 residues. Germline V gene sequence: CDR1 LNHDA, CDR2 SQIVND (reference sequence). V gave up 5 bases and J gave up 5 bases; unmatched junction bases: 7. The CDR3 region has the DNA TGTGCCAGTAGTCTAGGACAGGGTTGGACTGAAGCTTTCTTT. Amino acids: CASSLGQGWTEAFF.

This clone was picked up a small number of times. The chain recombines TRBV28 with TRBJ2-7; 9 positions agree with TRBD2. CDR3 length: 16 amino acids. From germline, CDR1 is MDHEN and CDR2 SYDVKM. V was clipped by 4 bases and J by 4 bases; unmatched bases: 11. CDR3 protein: CASSSHLTSGPYEQYF. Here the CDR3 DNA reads TGTGCCAGCAGTTCACACCTGACTAGCGGTCCTTACGAGCAGTACTTC. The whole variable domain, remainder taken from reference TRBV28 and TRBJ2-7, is DVKVTQSSRYLVKRTGEKVFLECVQDMDHENMFWYRQDPGLGLRLIYFSYDVKMKEKGDIPEGYSVSREKKERFSLILESASTNQTSMYLCASSSHLTSGPYEQYFGPGTRLTVT.

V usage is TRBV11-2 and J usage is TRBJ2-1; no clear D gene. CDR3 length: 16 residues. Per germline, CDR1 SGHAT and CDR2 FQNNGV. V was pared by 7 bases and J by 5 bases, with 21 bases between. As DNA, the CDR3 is TGTGCCAGCACCCTCGGTGGCTCAGTTATCCACAATGAGCAGTTCTTC. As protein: CASTLGGSVIHNEQFF.

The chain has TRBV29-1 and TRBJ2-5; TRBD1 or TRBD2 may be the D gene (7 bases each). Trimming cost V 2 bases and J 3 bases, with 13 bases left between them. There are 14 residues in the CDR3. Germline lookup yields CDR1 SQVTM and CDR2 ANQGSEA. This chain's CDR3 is CSVESAGGEETQYF. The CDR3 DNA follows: TGCAGCGTTGAATCGGCAGGGGGGGAAGAGACCCAGTACTTC.

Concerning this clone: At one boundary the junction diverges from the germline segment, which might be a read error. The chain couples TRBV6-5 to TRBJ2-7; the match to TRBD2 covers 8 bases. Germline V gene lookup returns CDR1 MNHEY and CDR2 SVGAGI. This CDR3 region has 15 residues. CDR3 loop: CASRSLSGSGYEQYF. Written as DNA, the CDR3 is TGTGCCAGCAGAAGCCTAAGCGGGAGTGGTTACGAACAGTACTTC.

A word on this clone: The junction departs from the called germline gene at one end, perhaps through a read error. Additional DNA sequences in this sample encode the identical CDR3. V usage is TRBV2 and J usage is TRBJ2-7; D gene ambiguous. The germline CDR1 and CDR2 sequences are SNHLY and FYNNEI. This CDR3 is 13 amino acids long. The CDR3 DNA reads TGTGCCAGCACCTTAGGCTTTAAGGCCGAGCAGTATTTC. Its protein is CASTLGFKAEQYF.

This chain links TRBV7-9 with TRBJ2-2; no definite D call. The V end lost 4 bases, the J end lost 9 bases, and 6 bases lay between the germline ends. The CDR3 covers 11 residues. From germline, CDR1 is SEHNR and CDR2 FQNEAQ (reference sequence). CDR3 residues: CASSSGWELFF. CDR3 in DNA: TGTGCCAGCAGCTCCGGCTGGGAGCTGTTTTTT. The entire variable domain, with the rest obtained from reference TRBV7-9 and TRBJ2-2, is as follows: DTGVSQNPRHKITKRGQNVTFRCDPISEHNRLYWYRQTLGQGPEFLTYFQNEAQLEKSRLLSDRFSAERPKGSFSTLEIQRTEQGDSAMYLCASSSGWELFFGEGSRLTVL.

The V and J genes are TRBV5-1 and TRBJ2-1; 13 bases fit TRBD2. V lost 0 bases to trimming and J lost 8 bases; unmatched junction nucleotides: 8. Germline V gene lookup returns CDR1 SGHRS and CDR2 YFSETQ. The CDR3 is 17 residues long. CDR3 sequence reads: CASSLALWTSGRYEQFF. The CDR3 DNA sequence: TGCGCCAGCAGCTTGGCTCTTTGGACTAGCGGGAGATATGAGCAGTTCTTC.

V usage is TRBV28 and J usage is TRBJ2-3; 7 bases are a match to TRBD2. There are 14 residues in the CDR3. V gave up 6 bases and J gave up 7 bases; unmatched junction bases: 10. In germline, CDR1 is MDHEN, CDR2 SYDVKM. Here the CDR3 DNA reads TGTGCCAGCAGGGGGTCGGGACTATTCAATACGCAGTATTTT. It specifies CASRGSGLFNTQYF.

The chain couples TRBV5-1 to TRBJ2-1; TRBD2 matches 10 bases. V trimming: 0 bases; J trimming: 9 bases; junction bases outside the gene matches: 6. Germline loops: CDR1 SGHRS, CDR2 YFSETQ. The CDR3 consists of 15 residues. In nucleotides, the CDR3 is TGCGCCAGCAGCTTGGTTGCTAGCGGGAGTTCTGAGCAGTTCTTC. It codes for CASSLVASGSSEQFF.

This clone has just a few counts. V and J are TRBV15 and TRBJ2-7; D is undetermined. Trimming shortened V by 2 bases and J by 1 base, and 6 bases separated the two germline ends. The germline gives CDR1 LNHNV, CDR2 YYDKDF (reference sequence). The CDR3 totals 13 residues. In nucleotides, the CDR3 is TGTGCCACCAGCAGAAAGGGTTCCTACGAGCAGTACTTC. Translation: CATSRKGSYEQYF. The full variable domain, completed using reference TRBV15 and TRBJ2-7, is DAMVIQNPRYQVTQFGKPVTLSCSQTLNHNVMYWYQQKSSQAPKLLFHYYDKDFNNEADTPDNFQSRRPNTSFCFLDIRSPGLGDTAMYLCATSRKGSYEQYFGPGTRLTVT.